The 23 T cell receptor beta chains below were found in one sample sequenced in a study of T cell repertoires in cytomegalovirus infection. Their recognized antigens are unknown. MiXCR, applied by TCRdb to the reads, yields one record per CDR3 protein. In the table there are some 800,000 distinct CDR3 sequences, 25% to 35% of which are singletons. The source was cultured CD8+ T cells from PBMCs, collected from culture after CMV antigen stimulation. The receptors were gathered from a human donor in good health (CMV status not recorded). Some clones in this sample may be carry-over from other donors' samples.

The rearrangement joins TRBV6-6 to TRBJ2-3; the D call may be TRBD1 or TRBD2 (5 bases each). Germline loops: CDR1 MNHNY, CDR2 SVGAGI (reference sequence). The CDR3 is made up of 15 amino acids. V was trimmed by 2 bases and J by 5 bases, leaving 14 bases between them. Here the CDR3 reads CASSYLPGTRDTQYF. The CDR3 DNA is TGTGCCAGCAGTTACCTCCCCGGGACCAGAGATACGCAGTATTTT.

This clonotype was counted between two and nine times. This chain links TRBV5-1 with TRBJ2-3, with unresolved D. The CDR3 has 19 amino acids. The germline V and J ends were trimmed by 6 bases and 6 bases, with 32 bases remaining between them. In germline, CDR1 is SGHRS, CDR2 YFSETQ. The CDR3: CASTQFYETGRVAADTQYF. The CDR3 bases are TGCGCCAGCACCCAGTTTTATGAAACGGGTCGAGTCGCAGCGGATACGCAGTATTTT.

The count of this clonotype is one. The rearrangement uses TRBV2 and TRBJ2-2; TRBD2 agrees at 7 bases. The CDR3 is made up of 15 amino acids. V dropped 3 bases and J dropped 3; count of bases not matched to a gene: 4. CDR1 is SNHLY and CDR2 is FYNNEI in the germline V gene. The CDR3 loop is CASSDGGTYTGELFF. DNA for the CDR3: TGTGCCAGCAGTGACGGGGGGACTTACACCGGGGAGCTGTTTTTT.

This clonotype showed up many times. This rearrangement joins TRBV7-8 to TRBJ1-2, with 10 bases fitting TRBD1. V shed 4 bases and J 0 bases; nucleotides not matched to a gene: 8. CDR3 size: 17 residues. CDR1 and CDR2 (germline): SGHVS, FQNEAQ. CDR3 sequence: CASSSRDRGRPNYGYTF. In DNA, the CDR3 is TGTGCCAGCAGCTCCCGGGACAGGGGAAGGCCTAACTATGGCTACACCTTC. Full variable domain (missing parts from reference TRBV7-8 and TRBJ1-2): GAGVSQSPRYKVAKRGQDVALRCDPISGHVSLFWYQQALGQGPEFLTYFQNEAQLDKSGLPSDRFFAERPEGSVSTLKIQRTQQEDSAVYLCASSSRDRGRPNYGYTFGSGTRLTVV.

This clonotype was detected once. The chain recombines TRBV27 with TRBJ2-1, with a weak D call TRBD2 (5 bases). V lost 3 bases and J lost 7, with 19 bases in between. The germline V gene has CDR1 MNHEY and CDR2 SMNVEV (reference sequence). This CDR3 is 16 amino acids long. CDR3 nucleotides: TGTGCCAGCAGTTTCCAGACTGCGGGCAGCCTAAATGAGCAGTTCTTC. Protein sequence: CASSFQTAGSLNEQFF.

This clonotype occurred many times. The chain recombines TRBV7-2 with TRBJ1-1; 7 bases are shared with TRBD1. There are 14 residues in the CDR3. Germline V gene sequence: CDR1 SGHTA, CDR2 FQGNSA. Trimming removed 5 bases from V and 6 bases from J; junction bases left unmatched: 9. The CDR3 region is CASSTSQGGAEAFF. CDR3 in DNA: TGTGCCAGCAGCACATCTCAGGGGGGAGCTGAAGCTTTCTTT. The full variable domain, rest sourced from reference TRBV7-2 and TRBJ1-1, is GAGVSQSPSNKVTEKGKDVELRCDPISGHTALYWYRQSLGQGLEFLIYFQGNSAPDKSGLPSDRFSAERTGGSVSTLTIQRTQQEDSAVYLCASSTSQGGAEAFFGQGTRLTVV.

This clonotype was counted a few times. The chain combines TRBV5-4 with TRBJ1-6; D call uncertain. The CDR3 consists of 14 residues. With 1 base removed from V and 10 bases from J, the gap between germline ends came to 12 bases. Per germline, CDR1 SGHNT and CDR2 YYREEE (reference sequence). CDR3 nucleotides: TGTGCCAGCAGCTTGCCCGGGGATGAGTCACCCCTCCACTTT. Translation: CASSLPGDESPLHF.

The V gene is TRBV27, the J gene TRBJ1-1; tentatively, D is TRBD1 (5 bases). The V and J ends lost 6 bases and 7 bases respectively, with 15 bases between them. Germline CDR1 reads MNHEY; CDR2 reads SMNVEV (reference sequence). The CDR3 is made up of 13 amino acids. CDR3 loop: CASSFLGGGEAFF. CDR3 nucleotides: TGTGCCAGCAGCTTCCTCGGGGGGGGTGAAGCTTTCTTT.

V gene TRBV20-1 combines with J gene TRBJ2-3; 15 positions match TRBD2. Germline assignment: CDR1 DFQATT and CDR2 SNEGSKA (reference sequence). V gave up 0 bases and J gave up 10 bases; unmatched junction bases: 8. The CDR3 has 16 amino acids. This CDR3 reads CSARDGLAGGSWAQYF. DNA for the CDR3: TGCAGTGCTAGAGACGGACTAGCGGGGGGGTCATGGGCGCAGTATTTT.

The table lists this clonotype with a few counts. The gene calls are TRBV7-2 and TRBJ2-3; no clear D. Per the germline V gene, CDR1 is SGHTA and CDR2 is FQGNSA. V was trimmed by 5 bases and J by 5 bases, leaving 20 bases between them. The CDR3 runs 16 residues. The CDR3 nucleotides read TGTGCCAGCAGCGTGAACTTTGTAGGGTTAAGAGATACGCAGTATTTT. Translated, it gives CASSVNFVGLRDTQYF.

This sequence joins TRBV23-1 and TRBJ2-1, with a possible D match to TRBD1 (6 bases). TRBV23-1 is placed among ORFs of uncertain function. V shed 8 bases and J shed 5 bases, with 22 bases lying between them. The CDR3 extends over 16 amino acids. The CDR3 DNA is TGCGCCAGCCTCACGGGGCGGAATGGACAGAACAATGAGCAGTTCTTC. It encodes CASLTGRNGQNNEQFF.

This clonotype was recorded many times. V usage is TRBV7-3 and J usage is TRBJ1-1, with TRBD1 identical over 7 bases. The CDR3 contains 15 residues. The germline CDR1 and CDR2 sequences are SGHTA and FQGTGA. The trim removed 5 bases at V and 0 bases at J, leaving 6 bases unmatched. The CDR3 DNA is TGTGCCAGCAGCCCCCAGGGGGGACTGAACACTGAAGCTTTCTTT. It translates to CASSPQGGLNTEAFF.

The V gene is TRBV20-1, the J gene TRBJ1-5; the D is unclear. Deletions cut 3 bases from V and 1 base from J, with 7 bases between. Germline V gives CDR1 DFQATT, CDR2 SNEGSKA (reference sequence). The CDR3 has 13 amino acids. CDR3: CSARAASNQPQHF. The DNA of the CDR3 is TGCAGTGCTAGGGCGGCCAGCAATCAGCCCCAGCATTTT.

The CDR3: CASSGSRWELFF. The CDR3 DNA reads TGTGCCAGCAGCGGCTCCCGTTGGGAGCTGTTTTTT. The chain combines TRBV27 with TRBJ2-2; D gene uncertain. V lost 6 bases and J 9 bases, leaving 11 bases between the germline ends. Germline V gene sequence: CDR1 MNHEY, CDR2 SMNVEV (reference sequence). The CDR3 is made up of 12 amino acids.

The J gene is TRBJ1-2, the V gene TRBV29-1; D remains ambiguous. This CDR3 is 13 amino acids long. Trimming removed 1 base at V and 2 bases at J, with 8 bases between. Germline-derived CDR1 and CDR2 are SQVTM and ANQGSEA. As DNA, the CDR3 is TGCAGCGTTGAAGGGGCAGTAAACTATGGCTACACCTTC. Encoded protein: CSVEGAVNYGYTF.

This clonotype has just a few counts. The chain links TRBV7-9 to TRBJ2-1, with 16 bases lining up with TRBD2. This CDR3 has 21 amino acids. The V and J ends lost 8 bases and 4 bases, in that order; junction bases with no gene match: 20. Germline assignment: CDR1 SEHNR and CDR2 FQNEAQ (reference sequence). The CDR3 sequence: CASEGPTIGTSGGATYNEQFF. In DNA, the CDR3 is TGTGCCAGCGAAGGGCCTACTATCGGGACTAGCGGGGGGGCCACTTACAATGAGCAGTTCTTC.

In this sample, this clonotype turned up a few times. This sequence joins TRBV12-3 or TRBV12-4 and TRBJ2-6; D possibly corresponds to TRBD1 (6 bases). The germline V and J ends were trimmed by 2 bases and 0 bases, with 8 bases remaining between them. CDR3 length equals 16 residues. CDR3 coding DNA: TGTGCCAGCAGTTTAAAGGACAGCTCTGGGGCCAACGTCCTGACTTTC. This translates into CASSLKDSSGANVLTF.

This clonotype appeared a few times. DNA of the CDR3: TGTGCCATCAGGAGAGAAGACAGGGGGTCCCGCACCGGGGAGCTGTTTTTT. This encodes CAIRREDRGSRTGELFF. The chain has TRBV10-3 and TRBJ2-2; the match to TRBD1 covers 9 bases. The length of the CDR3 is 17 residues. Trimming took 6 bases from V and 4 from J; bases not matched to a gene: 12. Germline V gene lookup returns CDR1 ENHRY and CDR2 SYGVKD.

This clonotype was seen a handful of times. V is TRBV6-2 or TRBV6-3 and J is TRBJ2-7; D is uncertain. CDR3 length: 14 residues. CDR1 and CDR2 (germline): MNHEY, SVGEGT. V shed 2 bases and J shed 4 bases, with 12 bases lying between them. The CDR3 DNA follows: TGTGCCAGCAGTTACAATCCCGAGTATTACGAGCAGTACGTC. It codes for CASSYNPEYYEQYV.

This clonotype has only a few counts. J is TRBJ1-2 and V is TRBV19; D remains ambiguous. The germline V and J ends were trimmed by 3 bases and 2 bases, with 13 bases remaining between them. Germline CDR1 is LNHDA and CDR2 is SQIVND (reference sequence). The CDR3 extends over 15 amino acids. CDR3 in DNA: TGTGCCAGTAGTATGGAGCTACAAGGCAACTATGGCTACACCTTC. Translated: CASSMELQGNYGYTF.

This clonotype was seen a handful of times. The CDR3: CASSYSPGGVGQPQHF. The CDR3 nucleotides read TGTGCCAGCAGTTACTCACCCGGGGGAGTGGGCCAGCCCCAGCATTTT. The V and J genes are TRBV6-6 and TRBJ1-5, with D possibly matching TRBD1 (5 bases). V was pared by 0 bases and J by 7 bases, with 16 bases between. Germline assignment: CDR1 MNHNY and CDR2 SVGAGI (reference sequence). The CDR3 consists of 16 residues.

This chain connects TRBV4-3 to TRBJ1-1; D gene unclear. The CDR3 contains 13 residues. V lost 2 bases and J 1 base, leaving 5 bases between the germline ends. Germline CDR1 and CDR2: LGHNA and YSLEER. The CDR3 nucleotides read TGCGCCAGCAGCCAACGGAGGAACACTGAAGCTTTCTTT. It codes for CASSQRRNTEAFF.

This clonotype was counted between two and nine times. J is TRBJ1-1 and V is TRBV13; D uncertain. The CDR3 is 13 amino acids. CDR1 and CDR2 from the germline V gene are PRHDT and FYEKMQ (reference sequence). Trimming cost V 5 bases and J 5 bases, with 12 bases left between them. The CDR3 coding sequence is TGTGCCAGCAGCCCTCCGGCGGGGACTGAAGCTTTCTTT. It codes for CASSPPAGTEAFF.